The present T cell receptor (beta chain) was sequenced within a study of response to subunit inactivated influenza vaccine. Trimming left V 5 bases short and J 5 bases short, with 13 bases between. The CDR3 consists of 14 residues. Germline V gene data show CDR1 as SGHTA and CDR2 as FQGNSA. Note on this clonotype: The antigen remains undetermined.

A single record per CDR3 protein comes from TCRdb applying MiXCR to the RT-PCR reads. This sample has roughly 790,000 distinct CDR3 sequences, with roughly 20% found just once. Findings of the study overall: Authors suggested each seasonal flu vaccination may recruit only limited numbers of new T cells.

The V and J genes are TRBV7-2 and TRBJ1-3; unclear D gene. This receptor was identified in a man aged 50-59 years who received an inactivated influenza vaccine. Sequenced here: PBMCs from blood, sampled 5 days after vaccination. CDR3 coding DNA: TGTGCCAGCAGCCCCCACGGAACTAGAAACACCATATATTTT. Its protein is CASSPHGTRNTIYF. The whole variable domain, filled in from reference TRBV7-2 and TRBJ1-3, reads GAGVSQSPSNKVTEKGKDVELRCDPISGHTALYWYRQSLGQGLEFLIYFQGNSAPDKSGLPSDRFSAERTGGSVSTLTIQRTQQEDSAVYLCASSPHGTRNTIYFGEGSWLTVV.